These 23 T cell receptor beta chains originate from one sample sequenced in a study of T cell repertoires in ileal Crohn's disease. Indicated time point: neoterminal ileum biopsy at postoperative endoscopy, about 6 months after surgery. Clones were read by immunoSEQ multiplex PCR, and TCRdb kept only the in-frame ones, dropping some. This sample carries about 5,300 clones, approximately 84% of them seen once, and the ten largest clones take under 45%. Sequencing input: ileal tissue. These receptor sequences come from an adult with Crohn's disease.

The chain combines TRBV15 with TRBJ1-5; a possible D gene is TRBD1 (5 bases). The CDR3 runs to 12 residues. Trimming took 0 bases from V and 11 from J, leaving 8 bases between them. Germline V gene lookup returns CDR1 LNHNV and CDR2 YYDKDF (reference sequence). CDR3: CATSRDQGAQHF. CDR3 sequence (DNA): TGTGCCACCAGCAGAGATCAGGGTGCCCAGCATTTT.

V is TRBV9 and J is TRBJ1-2; D might be TRBD1 (5 bases). Germline lookup yields CDR1 SGDLS and CDR2 YYNGEE. The V end was cut by 0 bases, the J end by 1 base, with 10 bases between. This CDR3 is 15 amino acids long. The CDR3 DNA reads as TGTGCCAGCAGCGTAGGACGGGGCCTTAACTATGGCTACACCTTC. This encodes CASSVGRGLNYGYTF.

Details on this clone: The sample has other DNA sequences that encode this CDR3 too. The chain employs TRBV7-2 and TRBJ1-3; D gene uncertain. The CDR3 runs 15 residues. Trimming removed 3 bases at V and 0 bases at J, with 9 bases between. CDR1 and CDR2 (germline): SGHTA, FQGNSA. The CDR3 DNA is TGTGCCAGCAGCTTCTCTGGTAACTCTGGAAACACCATATATTTT. Translation: CASSFSGNSGNTIYF. Combining the CDR3 with reference TRBV7-2 and TRBJ1-3 gives the whole variable domain GAGVSQSPSNKVTEKGKDVELRCDPISGHTALYWYRQSLGQGLEFLIYFQGNSAPDKSGLPSDRFSAERTGGSVSTLTIQRTQQEDSAVYLCASSFSGNSGNTIYFGEGSWLTVV.

The V and J genes are TRBV7-2 and TRBJ1-1, with 8 bases aligning to TRBD1. Losses at the gene ends were 5 bases for V and 6 bases for J; bases not matched to a gene: 2. CDR3 size: 12 residues. CDR1 is SGHTA, CDR2 FQGNSA, per germline. Here the CDR3 DNA reads TGTGCCAGCAGCAGGGACAGGCCTGAAGCTTTCTTT. Its translation is CASSRDRPEAFF.

The CDR3 DNA sequence: TGTGCCAGTAGTCGTCCGGGACAGGGGGCTCGGGAGCAGTACTTC. This sequence encodes CASSRPGQGAREQYF. The V and J genes are TRBV19 and TRBJ2-7; 12 bases match TRBD1. The length of the CDR3 is 15 residues. Germline CDR1 LNHDA, CDR2 SQIVND (reference sequence). With 5 bases clipped from V and 7 bases from J, the junction kept 9 bases outside the gene matches.

The rearrangement links TRBV28 to TRBJ1-6, with D perhaps TRBD1 (5 bases). Trimming stripped 6 bases from V and 8 bases from J, with 17 bases between. There are 15 residues in the CDR3. The germline gives CDR1 MDHEN, CDR2 SYDVKM. The CDR3 is CASRTGSSGDSPLHF. CDR3 nucleotide sequence: TGTGCCAGCAGAACAGGTTCCTCCGGGGATTCACCCCTCCACTTT.

The chain carries TRBV4-1 and TRBJ2-3; D unresolved. Germline V gives CDR1 MGHRA, CDR2 YSYEKL. The CDR3 totals 16 residues. The ends were cut back, 0 bases at V and 6 bases at J, with 16 bases in the middle. The CDR3 loop reads CASSQDFQVPRDTQYF. The CDR3 coding sequence is TGCGCCAGCAGCCAAGACTTCCAGGTGCCGCGGGATACGCAGTATTTT.

CDR3 sequence: CASTTNRESYEQYF. CDR3 sequence (DNA): TGTGCCAGCACCACTAACAGGGAATCCTACGAGCAGTACTTC. The chain combines TRBV7-2 with TRBJ2-7; TRBD1 might be the D (6 bases). The V and J ends lost 7 bases and 1 base respectively, with 14 bases between them. Per the germline V gene, CDR1 is SGHTA and CDR2 is FQGNSA. The CDR3 length is 14 residues. The variable domain in full, completed from reference TRBV7-2 and TRBJ2-7, reads GAGVSQSPSNKVTEKGKDVELRCDPISGHTALYWYRQSLGQGLEFLIYFQGNSAPDKSGLPSDRFSAERTGGSVSTLTIQRTQQEDSAVYLCASTTNRESYEQYFGPGTRLTVT.

This clone was seen once. This chain joins TRBV27 and TRBJ2-7; unclear D gene. The CDR3 runs 14 residues. V was clipped by 2 bases and J by 5 bases, with 13 bases between them. Germline lookup yields CDR1 MNHEY and CDR2 SMNVEV (reference sequence). The CDR3 DNA follows: TGTGCCAGCAGTTTACGAAGGAACTCTGACGAGCAGTACTTC. Its protein is CASSLRRNSDEQYF.

V is TRBV18 and J is TRBJ1-1; 8 nucleotides match TRBD1. The CDR3 is 16 amino acids. Trimming took 3 bases from V and 8 from J; bases not matched to a gene: 14. In germline, CDR1 is KGHSH, CDR2 LQKENI. In nucleotides, the CDR3 is TGTGCCAGCTCACCTACAGGGGGAACGAGCCGGTGGGAAGCTTTCTTT. Translating it yields CASSPTGGTSRWEAFF.

The chain links TRBV18 to TRBJ1-5; maybe TRBD1 (6 bases). The ends were cut back, 6 bases at V and 3 bases at J, with 12 bases in the middle. The germline CDR1 and CDR2 sequences are KGHSH and LQKENI. The CDR3 loop spans 14 amino acids. CDR3 loop: CASSENRANQPQHF. Here the CDR3 DNA reads TGTGCCAGCTCCGAGAACAGGGCCAATCAGCCCCAGCATTTT.

The chain employs TRBV18 and TRBJ2-7; 9 nucleotides agree with TRBD2. CDR1 KGHSH and CDR2 LQKENI come from the germline V gene. CDR3 size: 14 residues. V gave up 2 bases and J gave up 5 bases; unmatched junction bases: 4. The CDR3 DNA reads as TGTGCCAGCTCACCATCCCAGCGGGGGGACGAGCAGTACTTC. Residues: CASSPSQRGDEQYF.

This clone was found a few times. The junction shows a germline mismatch at one end, possibly a read error. This chain joins TRBV7-9 and TRBJ2-3; 7 nucleotides agree with TRBD2. The germline gives CDR1 SEHNR, CDR2 FQNEAQ (reference sequence). This CDR3 has 14 residues. Here the CDR3 reads CASSLAGGTDTQYF. In DNA form, the CDR3 reads TGTGCCAGCAGTTTAGCGGGCGGTACAGATACGCAGTATTTT.

This chain uses TRBV7-2 with TRBJ1-2, with D perhaps TRBD1 (5 bases). V dropped 2 bases and J dropped 1 base, with 14 bases sitting between them. In germline, CDR1 is SGHTA, CDR2 FQGNSA. The CDR3 runs 16 residues. The CDR3: CASSLSGDSYNYGYTF. For the CDR3, the DNA is TGTGCCAGCAGCTTATCGGGGGATAGCTATAACTATGGCTACACCTTC. Looking up the rest from reference TRBV7-2 and TRBJ1-2 gives the full variable domain: GAGVSQSPSNKVTEKGKDVELRCDPISGHTALYWYRQSLGQGLEFLIYFQGNSAPDKSGLPSDRFSAERTGGSVSTLTIQRTQQEDSAVYLCASSLSGDSYNYGYTFGSGTRLTVV.

This clone was recorded once. CDR3 in DNA: TGTGCCAGCAGCCCAAGACAGGGGGTGGGCGCCGGGGAGCTGTTTTTT. Amino acid sequence: CASSPRQGVGAGELFF. The rearrangement uses TRBV5-4 and TRBJ2-2; 9 bases line up with TRBD1. This CDR3 comprises 16 residues. The germline gives CDR1 SGHNT, CDR2 YYREEE (reference sequence). J gave up 6 bases and V 4 bases, and 10 bases lay outside the gene matches.

This chain links TRBV11-2 with TRBJ1-4; 8 nucleotides align to TRBD1. CDR1 and CDR2 (germline): SGHAT, FQNNGV. With 4 bases clipped from V and 1 base from J, the junction kept 2 bases outside the gene matches. The CDR3 has 15 residues. CDR3 loop: CASSSGGGTNEKLFF. The CDR3, as DNA: TGTGCCAGCAGCTCAGGGGGCGGAACTAATGAAAAACTGTTTTTT.

This chain links TRBV2 with TRBJ2-1, with unresolved D. Germline-derived CDR1 and CDR2 are SNHLY and FYNNEI. V gave up 2 bases and J gave up 5 bases, with 10 bases separating them. CDR3 size: 14 residues. CDR3 residues: CASSELLTNNEQFF. In DNA form, the CDR3 reads TGTGCCAGCAGTGAACTCCTAACTAACAATGAGCAGTTCTTC.

The chain uses TRBV4-1 and TRBJ2-5; TRBD1 agrees at 9 bases. The CDR3 has 15 amino acids. V lost 3 bases to trimming and J lost 3 bases; unmatched junction nucleotides: 5. The germline CDR1 and CDR2 sequences are MGHRA and YSYEKL. CDR3: CASSHIDRGEETQYF. DNA for the CDR3: TGCGCCAGCAGCCACATAGACAGGGGGGAAGAGACCCAGTACTTC.

Only one count was recorded for this clone. The chain links TRBV11-2 to TRBJ1-3; unclear D gene. The germline V gene has CDR1 SGHAT and CDR2 FQNNGV. The V gene lost 2 bases and the J gene lost 4 bases, with 6 bases spanning the gap. The CDR3 totals 13 residues. CDR3 in DNA: TGTGCCAGCAGCTTACCCGTGGGAAACACCATATATTTT. This gives the protein CASSLPVGNTIYF.

In its sample, this clone was seen once. The chain links TRBV5-8 to TRBJ2-4; D is unclear. The germline V gene has CDR1 SGHTS and CDR2 YDEGEE. V was shortened by 1 base and J by 0 bases, with 14 bases between the two germline ends. This CDR3 region has 17 residues. CDR3 nucleotide sequence: TGTGCCAGCAGCTTGTACGTTACGTCGGGAGCCAAAAACATTCAGTACTTC. It is translated as CASSLYVTSGAKNIQYF.

The V call is TRBV11-2, the J call TRBJ2-1; tentatively, D is TRBD2 (5 bases). This CDR3 has 15 residues. The ends were cut back, 1 base at V and 6 bases at J, with 13 bases in the middle. Germline CDR1 SGHAT, CDR2 FQNNGV. The CDR3 region is CASSLGSLAANEQFF. Written as DNA, the CDR3 is TGTGCCAGCAGCTTAGGCAGTCTAGCTGCCAATGAGCAGTTCTTC.

The chain joins TRBV6-4 to TRBJ1-2; the D gene is possibly TRBD1 (5 bases). V lost 3 bases to trimming and J lost 4 bases, with 18 bases between them. Germline V gene lookup returns CDR1 MRHNA and CDR2 SNTAGT. This CDR3 contains 16 residues. CDR3 sequence (DNA): TGTGCCAGCAGTGAACAGCCAGGACATGCTATCTATGGCTACACCTTC. Translated, it gives CASSEQPGHAIYGYTF.

This chain joins TRBV18 and TRBJ2-7; D may correspond to TRBD1 or TRBD2 (5 bases each). Trimming cost V 2 bases and J 3 bases, with 8 bases left between them. The V gene's germline CDR1 is KGHSH and CDR2 LQKENI. The CDR3 spans 13 residues. The CDR3 DNA follows: TGTGCCAGCTCACCAGGGACCGACTACGAGCAGTACTTC. Amino acid sequence: CASSPGTDYEQYF.